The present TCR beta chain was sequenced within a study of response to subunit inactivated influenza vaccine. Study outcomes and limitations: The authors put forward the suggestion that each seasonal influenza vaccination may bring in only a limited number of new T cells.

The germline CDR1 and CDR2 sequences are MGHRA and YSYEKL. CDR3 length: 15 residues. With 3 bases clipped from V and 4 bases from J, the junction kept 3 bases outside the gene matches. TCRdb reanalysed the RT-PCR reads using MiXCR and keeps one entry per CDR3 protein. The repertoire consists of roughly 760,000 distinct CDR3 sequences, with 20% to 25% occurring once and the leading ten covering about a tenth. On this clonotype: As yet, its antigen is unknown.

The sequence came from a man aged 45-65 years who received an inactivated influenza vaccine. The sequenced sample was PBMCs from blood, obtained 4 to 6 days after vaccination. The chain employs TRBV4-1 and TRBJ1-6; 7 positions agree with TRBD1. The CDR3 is CASSQTGTYNSPLHF. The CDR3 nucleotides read TGCGCCAGCAGCCAGACAGGGACATATAATTCACCCCTCCACTTT.